This record concerns one T cell receptor (beta chain) sequence. The cohort comprised adults aged roughly 18 to 100 years residing in about two dozen US areas. Profiling relied on immunoSEQ multiplex PCR, and the TCRdb table lists in-frame clones only, not all of them. Of 350,000 to 550,000 clones in the sample, 70% to 90% were seen once. The CDR3 sequence is 13 residues long. Germline CDR1 is SGHTS and CDR2 is YDEGEE. V was pared by 4 bases and J by 8 bases, with 8 bases of the junction left unmatched. The data originate from a study of blood T cell repertoires in COVID-19. The sample was PBMCs or T cells enriched from blood (not recorded which). This sequence originates from a woman under 30 with acute COVID-19. The chain uses TRBV5-8 and TRBJ1-1; 7 bases are shared with TRBD1. This chain's CDR3 is CASSVRDSQEAFF. CDR3 coding DNA: TGTGCCAGCAGCGTCCGGGACAGCCAAGAAGCTTTCTTT.